This T cell receptor beta chain was recovered during a study of blood T cell repertoires in COVID-19. Libraries were prepared by immunoSEQ multiplex PCR; TCRdb keeps only in-frame clonotypes and omits some of them. The repertoire holds some 70,000 clones, with roughly 80% as singletons. J lost 5 bases, V lost 5 bases, and 3 bases had no gene match. This CDR3 has 12 amino acids. Germline V gene lookup returns CDR1 MNHEY and CDR2 SMNVEV (reference sequence). The sample was peripheral blood. The sequence was collected from a woman in her forties or fifties with acute or convalescent COVID-19. The rearrangement uses TRBV27 and TRBJ2-7, with TRBD1 identical over 7 bases. CDR3 amino acids: CASSNDRDEQYF. DNA for the CDR3: TGTGCCAGCAGTAACGACAGGGACGAGCAGTACTTC.